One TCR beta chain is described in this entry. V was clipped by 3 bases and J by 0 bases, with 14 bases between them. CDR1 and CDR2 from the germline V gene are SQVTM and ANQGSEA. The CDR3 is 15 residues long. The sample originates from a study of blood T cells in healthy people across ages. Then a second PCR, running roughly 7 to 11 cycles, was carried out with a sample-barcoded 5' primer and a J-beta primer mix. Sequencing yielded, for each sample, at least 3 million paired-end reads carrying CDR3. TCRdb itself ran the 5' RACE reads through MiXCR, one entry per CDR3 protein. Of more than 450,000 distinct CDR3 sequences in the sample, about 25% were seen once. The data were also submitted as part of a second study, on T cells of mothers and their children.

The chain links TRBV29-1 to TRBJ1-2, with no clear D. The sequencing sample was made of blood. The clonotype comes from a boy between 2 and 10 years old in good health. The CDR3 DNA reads TGCAGCGTTGAGGTCGGCGGCTCAGCTAACTATGGCTACACCTTC. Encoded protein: CSVEVGGSANYGYTF.